These 24 T cell receptor beta chains were all obtained from the same sample, sequenced in a study of T-cell memory formation after mild COVID-19. Using its own MiXCR run on the 5' RACE reads, TCRdb lists one record per CDR3 protein. The sample contains some 440,000 distinct CDR3 sequences, roughly 25% of which appear only once. Sample: PBMCs or a T cell subset sorted from them (not recorded which). The source is an adult woman who had mild COVID-19 (a few samples of this study predate the infection). Cell type and time point are not known.

This clonotype was seen a handful of times. The chain joins TRBV2 to TRBJ1-5; D unresolved. V lost 3 bases to trimming and J lost 0 bases, with 9 bases between them. The CDR3 runs to 15 residues. Germline values: CDR1 SNHLY, CDR2 FYNNEI. The DNA for the CDR3 is TGTGCCAGCAGTGAGGAAAGACATAGCAATCAGCCCCAGCATTTT. As protein: CASSEERHSNQPQHF.

There are many counts of this clonotype. The V and J genes are TRBV6-5 and TRBJ2-3, with D possibly TRBD2 on 6 matching bases. V lost 3 bases, J lost 6 bases, and 13 bases lay in between. CDR1 MNHEY and CDR2 SVGAGI come from the germline V gene. CDR3 size: 14 residues. The CDR3 DNA follows: TGTGCCAGCAGTTATAGCGGAAGGCGGGATACGCAGTATTTT. Protein sequence: CASSYSGRRDTQYF.

V gene TRBV6-6 combines with J gene TRBJ2-7, with 7 positions matching TRBD1. V was pared by 8 bases and J by 4 bases, with 5 bases of the junction left unmatched. Germline V gives CDR1 MNHNY, CDR2 SVGAGI (reference sequence). The CDR3 extends over 12 amino acids. CDR3 sequence (DNA): TGTGCCAGCCGGGACAGCTATTACGAGCAGTACTTC. Its protein is CASRDSYYEQYF.

This rearrangement joins TRBV7-6 to TRBJ2-2; 9 bases agree with TRBD1. The CDR3 runs to 14 residues. Germline CDR1 reads SGHVS; CDR2 reads FNYEAQ. Unmatched junction bases numbered 6, after V lost 4 bases and J lost 9 bases. This CDR3 reads CASSSDRGSWELFF. The DNA for the CDR3 is TGTGCCAGCAGCTCCGACAGGGGGTCTTGGGAGCTGTTTTTT.

V gene TRBV19 combines with J gene TRBJ1-4; 10 nucleotides align to TRBD1. CDR3 length equals 14 residues. V dropped 7 bases and J dropped 5; count of bases not matched to a gene: 4. CDR1 is LNHDA and CDR2 is SQIVND in the germline V gene (reference sequence). The CDR3 DNA reads as TGTGCCAGTACTATGGACAGGGGGAATGAAAAACTGTTTTTT. It translates to CASTMDRGNEKLFF.

The V call is TRBV5-5, the J call TRBJ1-3, with 8 bases matching TRBD1. CDR1 SGHKS and CDR2 YYEKEE come from the germline V gene (reference sequence). The CDR3 runs 13 residues. After removal of 1 base from V and 8 bases from J, the junction contained 2 bases not matched to a gene. The CDR3 DNA follows: TGTGCCAGCAGCTTGCAGGGGGCGGACACCATATATTTT. Its protein product is CASSLQGADTIYF. The full variable domain, rest sourced from reference TRBV5-5 and TRBJ1-3, is DAGVTQSPTHLIKTRGQQVTLRCSPISGHKSVSWYQQVLGQGPQFIFQYYEKEERGRGNFPDRFSARQFPNYSSELNVNALLLGDSALYLCASSLQGADTIYFGEGSWLTVV.

The CDR3 is CASRFSRGVAEAFF. Here the CDR3 DNA reads TGTGCCAGCAGGTTTTCCCGGGGAGTTGCTGAAGCTTTCTTT. J is TRBJ1-1 and V is TRBV12-3 or TRBV12-4; D gene uncertain. The CDR3 contains 14 residues. The ends were cut back, 6 bases at V and 6 bases at J, with 17 bases in the middle.

This chain links TRBV28 with TRBJ2-2; D remains unclear. V was clipped by 4 bases and J by 8 bases, with 17 bases between them. From germline, CDR1 is MDHEN and CDR2 SYDVKM. The CDR3 runs 15 residues. The CDR3 DNA follows: TGTGCCAGCAGTTCAGACGGCCTTCTGACTGGGGAGCTGTTTTTT. Its protein product is CASSSDGLLTGELFF.

This clonotype turned up a few times. This chain links TRBV4-3 with TRBJ2-1, with 8 nucleotides matching TRBD2. The CDR3 has 18 amino acids. V shed 0 bases, J shed 2 bases, and the junction held 9 bases outside the gene matches. The germline CDR1 and CDR2 sequences are LGHNA and YSLEER. This CDR3 reads CASSQDFSSGLAYNEQFF. CDR3 coding DNA: TGCGCCAGCAGCCAAGATTTCTCATCGGGACTAGCCTACAATGAGCAGTTCTTC.

This clonotype has just a few counts. This sequence joins TRBV29-1 and TRBJ2-7; TRBD1 aligns across 7 bases. This CDR3 is built from 13 residues. Germline V gives CDR1 SQVTM, CDR2 ANQGSEA. With V trimmed by 6 bases and J by 0 bases, 5 bases remained unmatched. CDR3 residues: CSVGTASSYEQYF. DNA for the CDR3: TGCAGCGTGGGGACAGCCTCCTCCTACGAGCAGTACTTC.

This chain connects TRBV5-1 to TRBJ2-7; tentative D call: TRBD2 (6 bases). The CDR3 length is 16 residues. Per germline, CDR1 SGHRS and CDR2 YFSETQ. V was shortened by 4 bases and J by 0 bases, with 17 bases between the two germline ends. The CDR3 coding sequence is TGCGCCAGCAGCCTCCGACGGGACTCCCGCTCCTACGAGCAGTACTTC. Its translation is CASSLRRDSRSYEQYF.

This clonotype was seen a handful of times. The J gene is TRBJ1-3, the V gene TRBV20-1; a possible D gene is TRBD1 (6 bases). V dropped 3 bases and J dropped 3 bases, with 9 bases sitting between them. Germline-derived CDR1 and CDR2 are DFQATT and SNEGSKA (reference sequence). The CDR3 length is 13 residues. In DNA, the CDR3 is TGCAGTGCTAGCCAGGGGTTTGGAAACACCATATATTTT. Amino acid sequence: CSASQGFGNTIYF.

This clonotype was detected ten times or more. This chain connects TRBV9 to TRBJ1-1; tentative D call: TRBD1 (6 bases). The germline CDR1 and CDR2 sequences are SGDLS and YYNGEE. This CDR3 spans 13 amino acids. V was cut by 7 bases and J by 4 bases, with 14 bases left in between. CDR3 sequence: CASGKGVGTEAFF. CDR3 nucleotides: TGTGCCAGCGGCAAGGGGGTGGGCACTGAAGCTTTCTTT.

The rearrangement uses TRBV6-1 and TRBJ2-1; 8 bases fit TRBD2. The J segment lost 9 bases and the V segment lost 2 bases, leaving 9 bases of the junction unmatched. CDR1 and CDR2 from the germline V gene are MNHNS and SASEGT. The CDR3 is 15 amino acids. The CDR3 protein is CASSETSGSISEQFF. Here the CDR3 DNA reads TGTGCCAGCAGTGAAACCAGCGGGAGTATCAGTGAGCAGTTCTTC.

V gene TRBV2 combines with J gene TRBJ2-2, with 7 bases that match TRBD1. This CDR3 region has 13 residues. V lost 9 bases, J lost 4 bases, and 5 bases stayed unmatched. Germline CDR1 reads SNHLY; CDR2 reads FYNNEI. CDR3 amino acids: CASRWDSTGELFF. CDR3 sequence (DNA): TGTGCCAGTAGGTGGGACAGCACCGGGGAGCTGTTTTTT.

This clonotype occurred a few times. This chain joins TRBV25-1 and TRBJ2-3; D might be TRBD2 (5 bases). With 6 bases removed from V and 2 bases from J, the gap between germline ends came to 15 bases. The germline V gene encodes CDR1 MGHDK and CDR2 SYGVNS. This CDR3 contains 15 residues. The DNA for the CDR3 is TGTGCCAGCAGGAGTACGGGGAGTTCCACAGATACGCAGTATTTT. Amino acid sequence: CASRSTGSSTDTQYF. The full variable domain, in which reference TRBV25-1 and TRBJ2-3 provide the parts outside the CDR3, is EADIYQTPRYLVIGTGKKITLECSQTMGHDKMYWYQQDPGMELHLIHYSYGVNSTEKGDLSSESTVSRIRTEHFPLTLESARPSHTSQYLCASRSTGSSTDTQYFGPGTRLTVL.

This chain joins TRBV20-1 and TRBJ2-1, with TRBD2 identical over 14 bases. The CDR3 is 17 amino acids. V shed 6 bases, J shed 6 bases, and the junction held 13 bases outside the gene matches. Germline-derived CDR1 and CDR2 are DFQATT and SNEGSKA (reference sequence). Here the CDR3 DNA reads TGCAGTGCCAAGACACGGTTGACTAGCGGGGGGGCCAATGAGCAGTTCTTC. Its protein product is CSAKTRLTSGGANEQFF.

The chain carries TRBV18 and TRBJ2-7, with 11 bases lining up with TRBD1. CDR3 length equals 14 residues. Germline CDR1 is KGHSH and CDR2 is LQKENI. The ends lost 6 bases at V and 6 bases at J; junction bases unmatched: 7. The CDR3 DNA reads TGTGCCAGCTCCCCCGGACAGGGGGCAGGCGAGCAGTACTTC. Amino acid sequence: CASSPGQGAGEQYF.

The chain combines TRBV12-3 or TRBV12-4 with TRBJ2-7; D unclear. The CDR3 sequence is 13 residues long. Trimming pared 5 bases from V and 1 base from J, leaving 9 bases between. The CDR3 here is CASSPAQSYEQYF. The CDR3 DNA is TGTGCCAGCAGTCCAGCACAATCCTACGAGCAGTACTTC.

This chain joins TRBV9 and TRBJ2-3; perhaps D is TRBD1 or TRBD2 (5 bases each). CDR1 and CDR2 from the germline V gene are SGDLS and YYNGEE. V was clipped by 0 bases and J by 5 bases, with 10 bases between them. The length of the CDR3 is 14 residues. The CDR3 region is CASSVGDERDTQYF. As DNA, the CDR3 is TGTGCCAGCAGCGTAGGGGACGAGAGAGATACGCAGTATTTT.

This clonotype came up a few times. V and J are TRBV20-1 and TRBJ1-1; possible D gene TRBD1, 5 bases. V was clipped by 5 bases and J by 4 bases, with 17 bases between them. Germline V lookup: CDR1 DFQATT, CDR2 SNEGSKA (reference sequence). The CDR3 length is 14 residues. As DNA, the CDR3 is TGCAGTGCTTCGCGGGACCTCCTGGGCACTGAAGCTTTCTTT. The encoded protein is CSASRDLLGTEAFF.

The gene calls are TRBV20-1 and TRBJ2-1, with TRBD2 matching 13 bases. Germline CDR1 and CDR2: DFQATT and SNEGSKA (reference sequence). The CDR3 has 17 residues. Trimming took 6 bases from V and 0 from J; bases not matched to a gene: 8. CDR3 sequence: CSAPRRLAGGSYNEQFF. The DNA of the CDR3 is TGCAGTGCCCCTCGGCGACTAGCGGGAGGCTCCTACAATGAGCAGTTCTTC.

V is TRBV19 and J is TRBJ1-1; possible D gene TRBD1, 5 bases. Germline CDR1 is LNHDA and CDR2 is SQIVND (reference sequence). The CDR3 loop spans 14 amino acids. The V and J ends lost 6 bases and 5 bases respectively, with 16 bases between them. CDR3 region: CASSVVFGGTEAFF. CDR3 DNA sequence: TGTGCCAGTAGCGTGGTTTTTGGGGGGACTGAAGCTTTCTTT.

This clonotype was detected a few times. The chain uses TRBV7-2 and TRBJ2-7; D ambiguous. CDR3 length: 16 amino acids. Germline CDR1 and CDR2: SGHTA and FQGNSA. The V gene lost 4 bases and the J gene lost 6 bases, with 22 bases spanning the gap. The CDR3 loop reads CASSSPGWGISAEQYF. Here the CDR3 DNA reads TGTGCCAGCAGCTCGCCCGGATGGGGTATAAGCGCCGAGCAGTACTTC.